This T cell receptor beta chain was sequenced for a study of shared clonotypes between healthy human individuals. General study points: Naive subsets tended to show greater estimated richness than memory subsets.

Caucasian adults residing in Nashville, Tennessee made up all the donors. The authors distributed each subset's genomic DNA evenly over several immunoSEQ plates. An approximately 210 ng quantity of DNA, 30,000 to 35,000 T cell genomes, went into the sorted-subset replicate PCRs. The table came from immunoSEQ multiplex PCR; TCRdb's copy has only in-frame clones and leaves some out. The sample consists of more than 2 million clones, 90% to 95% of them appearing once. Notes on this clone: Its antigen is not identified.

Looked up from germline, CDR1 is SGHTA and CDR2 is FQGNSA. Trimming pared 3 bases from V and 0 bases from J, leaving 13 bases between. This CDR3 has 16 amino acids. The V call is TRBV7-2, the J call TRBJ2-3; D gene unclear. The material sequenced was naive CD4+ T cells sorted from blood. Sample subset: CD45RA+ positively selected. The source is a man younger than 35 in good health. The CDR3 nucleotides are TGTGCCAGCAGCTTGACTGCCGGGTCTAGCACAGATACGCAGTATTTT. Residues: CASSLTAGSSTDTQYF.